This T cell receptor beta chain came from a study of blood T cell repertoires in COVID-19. Across the study: Sites in the United States, Italy and Spain provided acute and convalescent COVID-19 samples. Sources were T cells, B-cell-depleted T cells, or PBMCs; the material itself was cDNA or gDNA.

As handled by the study authors: Cell counts per sample came from amplifying reference gene primers. Profiling relied on immunoSEQ multiplex PCR, and the TCRdb table lists in-frame clones only, not all of them. V and J calls plus clone size are reproduced from that table; the DNA served to infer D and trimming. The data contain 200,000 to 250,000 clones, around three quarters of them singletons. The TCR comes from a woman aged 65 to 85 with acute or convalescent COVID-19. Specimen: peripheral blood.

The DNA of the CDR3 is TGCGCCAGCAGCTTGGACGTAGGACTAGGCCCCCTCGAGCAGTACTTC. This gives the protein CASSLDVGLGPLEQYF. This rearrangement joins TRBV5-1 to TRBJ2-7; the match to TRBD2 covers 7 bases. The germline CDR1 and CDR2 sequences are SGHRS and YFSETQ. The CDR3 runs 16 residues. V was clipped by 0 bases and J by 6 bases; unmatched bases: 12.